These 7 T cell receptor beta chains came from one sample sequenced in a study of PD-1 blockade in mismatch repair-deficient tumors. Sequencing used immunoSEQ multiplex PCR; TCRdb keeps in-frame clones, though not all of them. The sample records fewer than 50,000 clones, roughly 83% being singletons. The specimen comprised peripheral blood, sampled 4 weeks after starting pembrolizumab. Source of these receptors: an adult with mismatch repair-deficient cancer.

The chain recombines TRBV7-2 with TRBJ2-2, with 7 bases aligning to TRBD1. CDR3 length: 14 residues. The germline V gene has CDR1 SGHTA and CDR2 FQGNSA. Unmatched junction bases numbered 4, after V lost 5 bases and J lost 4 bases. Here the CDR3 DNA reads TGTGCCAGCAGCCCAAGACAGGGCACCGGGGAGCTGTTTTTT. Translating gives CASSPRQGTGELFF.

This clone is labeled as medium-sized. V usage is TRBV27 and J usage is TRBJ2-3, with 12 bases lining up with TRBD2. J lost 4 bases, V lost 10 bases, and 6 bases had no gene match. This CDR3 comprises 14 residues. CDR1 and CDR2 (germline): MNHEY, SMNVEV (reference sequence). CDR3 nucleotide sequence: TGTGCCACGCGGACTAGCGGGATGTCAGATACGCAGTATTTT. It encodes CATRTSGMSDTQYF.

The gene calls are TRBV27 and TRBJ2-3, with D perhaps matching TRBD1 (6 bases). Germline loops: CDR1 MNHEY, CDR2 SMNVEV (reference sequence). V lost 5 bases and J lost 2, with 11 bases in between. The CDR3 runs 14 residues. The CDR3 here is CASSNQGNTDTQYF. The DNA for the CDR3 is TGTGCCAGCAGTAATCAGGGGAACACAGATACGCAGTATTTT.

CDR3 in amino acids: CASSHLAGQGPKNIQYF. CDR3 nucleotides: TGTGCCAGCAGTCATTTGGCCGGACAGGGGCCCAAAAACATTCAGTACTTC. The V gene is TRBV13, the J gene TRBJ2-4; 9 nucleotides match TRBD1. The V gene end was trimmed by 6 bases and the J gene end by 2 bases; junction bases not matched to a gene: 11. This CDR3 contains 17 residues. The germline V gene has CDR1 PRHDT and CDR2 FYEKMQ (reference sequence).

The V and J genes are TRBV27 and TRBJ1-1; 8 nucleotides line up with TRBD1. This CDR3 is built from 14 residues. The trim removed 5 bases at V and 7 bases at J, leaving 9 bases unmatched. Germline V gene lookup returns CDR1 MNHEY and CDR2 SMNVEV (reference sequence). In DNA form, the CDR3 reads TGTGCCAGCAGTACCACAGGGGGATGGAATGAAGCTTTCTTT. Amino acids: CASSTTGGWNEAFF.

The chain joins TRBV7-6 to TRBJ1-4; D may be TRBD1 (6 bases). Germline V lookup: CDR1 SGHVS, CDR2 FNYEAQ. The CDR3 totals 14 residues. V was cut by 2 bases and J by 7 bases, with 11 bases left in between. As DNA, the CDR3 is TGTGCCAGCAGCTTACAACAGGGTCGTGAAAAACTGTTTTTT. Protein product: CASSLQQGREKLFF.

The chain links TRBV19 to TRBJ2-3, with no clear D. The CDR3 has 16 residues. The V gene lost 1 base and the J gene lost 6 bases, with 17 bases spanning the gap. Germline V gives CDR1 LNHDA, CDR2 SQIVND (reference sequence). Written as DNA, the CDR3 is TGTGCCAGTAGTATAGCTTCACCCCTTAAGTCGGATACGCAGTATTTT. It codes for CASSIASPLKSDTQYF.